A single sample gave rise to the 12 T cell receptor beta chains below, sequenced in a study of blood T cell repertoires in COVID-19. Using immunoSEQ multiplex PCR, the repertoire was profiled, and TCRdb retains in-frame clones only, with some absent. Found here are some 180,000 clones, 65% to 85% of them singletons; the top ten hold approximately 10%. Sequenced: peripheral blood. These receptors came from a man in his 70s with active or convalescent COVID-19.

This rearrangement joins TRBV18 to TRBJ1-1; no clear D. The V end was cut by 1 base, the J end by 2 bases, with 11 bases between. The CDR3 totals 15 residues. Germline CDR1 KGHSH, CDR2 LQKENI. In nucleotides, the CDR3 is TGTGCCAGCTCACCACGACTTACGTCAAACACTGAAGCTTTCTTT. It is translated as CASSPRLTSNTEAFF.

The chain combines TRBV5-4 with TRBJ2-3; 9 bases agree with TRBD2. CDR1 SGHNT and CDR2 YYREEE come from the germline V gene (reference sequence). The length of the CDR3 is 15 residues. V lost 4 bases and J lost 2; bases outside the gene matches: 5. CDR3 coding DNA: TGTGCCAGCAGCAGCGCTAGCGGGGCCACAGATACGCAGTATTTT. Protein sequence: CASSSASGATDTQYF.

V and J are TRBV10-3 and TRBJ1-1; TRBD1 aligns across 8 bases. The CDR3 is 18 amino acids. Germline V gene data show CDR1 as ENHRY and CDR2 as SYGVKD. The V segment lost 0 bases and the J segment 1 base; nucleotides outside the gene matches: 10. Here the CDR3 reads CAISESAQGAGGNTEAFF. CDR3 nucleotides: TGTGCCATCAGTGAGTCGGCGCAGGGGGCTGGTGGGAACACTGAAGCTTTCTTT.

The chain recombines TRBV10-2 with TRBJ2-5, with 8 bases identical to TRBD1. Per germline, CDR1 WSHSY and CDR2 SAAADI. CDR3 size: 14 residues. V gave up 6 bases and J gave up 4 bases; unmatched junction bases: 7. This CDR3 reads CASSLDREGETQYF. CDR3 nucleotides: TGCGCCAGCAGCTTGGACAGGGAAGGAGAGACCCAGTACTTC.

The chain employs TRBV18 and TRBJ1-5; possibly TRBD1 for D (6 bases). This CDR3 region has 15 residues. Germline CDR1 reads KGHSH; CDR2 reads LQKENI. The V end was cut by 0 bases, the J end by 4 bases, with 10 bases between. CDR3 residues: CASSPPAQGNQPQHF. CDR3 DNA: TGTGCCAGCTCACCACCGGCGCAGGGGAATCAGCCCCAGCATTTT.

This chain links TRBV7-6 with TRBJ2-1; D might be TRBD1 (6 bases). The CDR3 totals 15 residues. CDR1 is SGHVS and CDR2 is FNYEAQ in the germline V gene. V was cut by 5 bases and J by 1 base, with 12 bases left in between. The chain's CDR3 is CASSDRRTSYNEQFF. CDR3 coding DNA: TGTGCCAGCAGCGACAGGCGCACGTCCTACAATGAGCAGTTCTTC.

The chain is built from TRBV7-9 and TRBJ2-1, with 8 positions matching TRBD1. The CDR3 contains 16 residues. CDR1 and CDR2 from the germline V gene are SEHNR and FQNEAQ (reference sequence). The ends lost 5 bases at V and 4 bases at J; junction bases unmatched: 10. CDR3 DNA: TGTGCCAGCAGCCCCGGGGGCAGGGGGCTGTACAATGAGCAGTTCTTC. Its translation: CASSPGGRGLYNEQFF.

This clone is a singleton in its sample. The genes are TRBV5-1 and TRBJ2-7, with 7 bases identical to TRBD1. V shed 1 base and J 3 bases; nucleotides not matched to a gene: 1. This CDR3 is 13 amino acids long. Germline-derived CDR1 and CDR2 are SGHRS and YFSETQ. CDR3 sequence (DNA): TGCGCCAGCAGCTTGAGACAGGGCTACGAGCAGTACTTC. This sequence encodes CASSLRQGYEQYF.

The gene calls are TRBV29-1 and TRBJ1-5; D gene unclear. Germline V gene data show CDR1 as SQVTM and CDR2 as ANQGSEA. There are 13 residues in the CDR3. V lost 5 bases to trimming and J lost 2 bases, with 10 bases between them. The CDR3 is CSVSWQGNQPQHF. The CDR3 bases are TGCAGCGTTAGTTGGCAGGGCAATCAGCCCCAGCATTTT.

This rearrangement joins TRBV28 to TRBJ1-2; no reliable D call. This CDR3 region has 13 residues. The V end was cut by 7 bases, the J end by 7 bases, with 16 bases between. The V gene's germline CDR1 is MDHEN and CDR2 SYDVKM. CDR3 DNA: TGTGCCAGCACTAAGAGGGTGAGGAGTGGCTACACCTTC. Translation gives CASTKRVRSGYTF.

The chain recombines TRBV5-1 with TRBJ1-2; TRBD1 matches at 7 bases. CDR1 is SGHRS and CDR2 is YFSETQ in the germline V gene. The V gene end was trimmed by 1 base and the J gene end by 7 bases; junction bases not matched to a gene: 7. The CDR3 totals 14 residues. In DNA, the CDR3 is TGCGCCAGCAGCTTGAAGGGGGCAGAAGGTGGCTACACCTTC. This codes for CASSLKGAEGGYTF. Supplemented by reference TRBV5-1 and TRBJ1-2, the full variable domain reads KAGVTQTPRYLIKTRGQQVTLSCSPISGHRSVSWYQQTPGQGLQFLFEYFSETQRNKGNFPGRFSGRQFSNSRSEMNVSTLELGDSALYLCASSLKGAEGGYTFGSGTRLTVV.

The V and J genes are TRBV5-1 and TRBJ2-5; 12 bases fit TRBD1. V trimming: 2 bases; J trimming: 5 bases; junction bases outside the gene matches: 10. CDR3 size: 17 residues. Germline assignment: CDR1 SGHRS and CDR2 YFSETQ. The CDR3 spells CASSFGPGQGARETQYF. DNA for the CDR3: TGCGCCAGCAGCTTTGGACCGGGACAGGGGGCCCGGGAGACCCAGTACTTC. Together with reference TRBV5-1 and TRBJ2-5, the CDR3 gives the full variable domain: KAGVTQTPRYLIKTRGQQVTLSCSPISGHRSVSWYQQTPGQGLQFLFEYFSETQRNKGNFPGRFSGRQFSNSRSEMNVSTLELGDSALYLCASSFGPGQGARETQYFGPGTRLLVL.